The sequence of this TCR beta chain was determined in a study of radiation and T cells in renal cell carcinoma. The CDR3 covers 15 residues. The V end was cut by 2 bases, the J end by 3 bases, with 13 bases between. CDR1 and CDR2 (germline): SGHVS, FQNEAQ. TCRdb keeps only in-frame clones here, not all; method: immunoSEQ multiplex PCR. In the table there are some 150,000 clones, 70% to 90% of which are singletons. Time point described: baseline pretreatment blood. Treatment noted: 15 Gy SBRT to primary tumor, nephrectomy 4 weeks later. The chain recombines TRBV7-8 with TRBJ2-5; D assignment may be TRBD1 or TRBD2 (5 bases each). The sequencing here drew on blood, taken from a patient whose treatment included radiotherapy and nephrectomy. This TCR was sampled from a woman between 50 and 59 years old with renal cell carcinoma. CDR3 nucleotides: TGTGCCAGCAGCTTATTAGGTCAGGGAGAAGAGACCCAGTACTTC. Translated: CASSLLGQGEETQYF. Full variable domain (rest looked up from reference TRBV7-8 and TRBJ2-5): GAGVSQSPRYKVAKRGQDVALRCDPISGHVSLFWYQQALGQGPEFLTYFQNEAQLDKSGLPSDRFFAERPEGSVSTLKIQRTQQEDSAVYLCASSLLGQGEETQYFGPGTRLLVL.